This T cell receptor beta chain was identified during a study of blood T cell repertoires in COVID-19. Methods used by the authors: From reference gene primer amplification, estimates of nucleated cell counts were derived. The assay was immunoSEQ multiplex PCR, and TCRdb's table has in-frame clones only and misses some. From that table come the V and J calls and clone size; the DNA was used to work out D and trimming. This sample yields 40,000 or so clones, of which 75% to 90% are seen a single time; around 4% belongs to the top ten. The receptor comes from a man aged 60-69 years with acute or convalescent COVID-19. The sample comprised peripheral blood.

CDR3 in DNA: TGTGCCTGGAGTAGATCTAGCGGGAGTAGGACCGGGGAGCTGTTTTTT. It yields the protein CAWSRSSGSRTGELFF. The genes are TRBV30 and TRBJ2-2; TRBD2 matches 10 bases. Germline V gives CDR1 GTSNPN, CDR2 SVGIG (reference sequence). The ends lost 2 bases at V and 5 bases at J; junction bases unmatched: 8. The CDR3 spans 16 residues.